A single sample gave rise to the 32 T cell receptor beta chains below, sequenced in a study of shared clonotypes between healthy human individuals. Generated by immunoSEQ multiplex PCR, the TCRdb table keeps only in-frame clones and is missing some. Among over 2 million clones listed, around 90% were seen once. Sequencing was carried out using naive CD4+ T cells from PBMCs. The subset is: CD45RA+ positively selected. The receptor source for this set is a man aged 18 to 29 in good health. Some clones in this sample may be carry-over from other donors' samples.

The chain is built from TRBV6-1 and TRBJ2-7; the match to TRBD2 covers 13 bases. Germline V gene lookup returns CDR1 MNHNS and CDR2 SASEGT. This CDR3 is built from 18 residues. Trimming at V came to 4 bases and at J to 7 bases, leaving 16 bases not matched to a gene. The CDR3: CASSVVYGLAGDYREQYF. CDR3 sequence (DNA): TGTGCCAGCAGTGTGGTCTATGGACTAGCGGGAGACTATCGAGAGCAGTACTTC.

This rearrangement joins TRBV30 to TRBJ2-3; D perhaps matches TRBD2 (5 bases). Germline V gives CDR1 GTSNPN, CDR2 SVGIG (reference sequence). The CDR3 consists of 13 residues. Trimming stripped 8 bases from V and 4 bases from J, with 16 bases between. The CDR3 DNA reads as TGTGCCGGCGAAGCGGAGATGGCAGATACGCAGTATTTT. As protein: CAGEAEMADTQYF.

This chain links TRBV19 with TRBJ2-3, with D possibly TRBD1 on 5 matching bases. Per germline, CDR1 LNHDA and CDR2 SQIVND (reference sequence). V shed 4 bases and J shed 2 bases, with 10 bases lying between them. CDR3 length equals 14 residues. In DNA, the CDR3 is TGTGCCAGTAGTACCTCAGGGCCCACAGATACGCAGTATTTT. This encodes CASSTSGPTDTQYF. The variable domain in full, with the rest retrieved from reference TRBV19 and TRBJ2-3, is DGGITQSPKYLFRKEGQNVTLSCEQNLNHDAMYWYRQDPGQGLRLIYYSQIVNDFQKGDIAEGYSVSREKKESFPLTVTSAQKNPTAFYLCASSTSGPTDTQYFGPGTRLTVL.

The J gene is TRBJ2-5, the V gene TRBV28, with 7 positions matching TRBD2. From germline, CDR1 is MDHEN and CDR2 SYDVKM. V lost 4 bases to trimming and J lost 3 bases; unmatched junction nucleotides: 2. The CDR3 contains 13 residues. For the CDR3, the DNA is TGTGCCAGCAGTTGGGGGGGGGAAGAGACCCAGTACTTC. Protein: CASSWGGEETQYF.

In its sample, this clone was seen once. CDR3 sequence (DNA): TGTGCCAGCAGCTTCCCGGGACAGGGGGGCTATGGCTACACCTTC. Protein: CASSFPGQGGYGYTF. This chain joins TRBV11-2 and TRBJ1-2; 11 positions agree with TRBD1. The trim removed 3 bases at V and 4 bases at J, leaving 4 bases unmatched. The length of the CDR3 is 15 residues. The germline V gene has CDR1 SGHAT and CDR2 FQNNGV.

The CDR3 bases are TGCGCCAGCAGCTTGGACGCTGGGCTAAACAATGAGCAGTTCTTC. Protein sequence: CASSLDAGLNNEQFF. The rearrangement uses TRBV5-1 and TRBJ2-1; D unclear. The CDR3 loop spans 15 amino acids. Deletions cut 0 bases from V and 5 bases from J, with 12 bases between. CDR1 SGHRS and CDR2 YFSETQ come from the germline V gene.

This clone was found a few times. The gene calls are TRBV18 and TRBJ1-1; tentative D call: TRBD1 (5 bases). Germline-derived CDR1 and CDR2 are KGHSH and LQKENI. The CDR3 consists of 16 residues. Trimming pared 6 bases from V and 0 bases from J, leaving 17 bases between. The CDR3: CASSSQVTTMNTEAFF. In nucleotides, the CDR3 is TGTGCCAGCTCCTCACAGGTAACGACCATGAACACTGAAGCTTTCTTT. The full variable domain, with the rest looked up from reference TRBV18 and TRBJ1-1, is NAGVMQNPRHLVRRRGQEARLRCSPMKGHSHVYWYRQLPEEGLKFMVYLQKENIIDESGMPKERFSAEFPKEGPSILRIQQVVRGDSAAYFCASSSQVTTMNTEAFFGQGTRLTVV.

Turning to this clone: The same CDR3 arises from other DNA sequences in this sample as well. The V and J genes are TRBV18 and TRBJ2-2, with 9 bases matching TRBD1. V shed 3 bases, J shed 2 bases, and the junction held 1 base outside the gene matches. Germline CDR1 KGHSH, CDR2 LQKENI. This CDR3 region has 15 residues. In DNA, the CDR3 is TGTGCCAGCTCACCGGGACAGGGTAACACCGGGGAGCTGTTTTTT. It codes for CASSPGQGNTGELFF.

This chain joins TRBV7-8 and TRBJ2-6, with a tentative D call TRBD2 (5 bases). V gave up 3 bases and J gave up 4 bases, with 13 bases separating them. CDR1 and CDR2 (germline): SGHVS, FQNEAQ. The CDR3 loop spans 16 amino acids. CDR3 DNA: TGTGCCAGCAGCTTCAACCGGGGATCAGGGGCCAACGTCCTGACTTTC. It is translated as CASSFNRGSGANVLTF.

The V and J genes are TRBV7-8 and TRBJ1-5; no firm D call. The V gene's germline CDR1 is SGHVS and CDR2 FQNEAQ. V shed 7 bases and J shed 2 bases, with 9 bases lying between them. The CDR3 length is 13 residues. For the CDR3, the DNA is TGTGCCAGCACGGACCCGGGCAATCAGCCCCAGCATTTT. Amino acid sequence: CASTDPGNQPQHF.

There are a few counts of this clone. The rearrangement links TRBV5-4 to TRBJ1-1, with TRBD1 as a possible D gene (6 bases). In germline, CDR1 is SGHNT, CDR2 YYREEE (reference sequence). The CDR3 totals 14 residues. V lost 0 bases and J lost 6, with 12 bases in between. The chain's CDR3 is CASSLDGTKAEAFF. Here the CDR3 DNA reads TGTGCCAGCAGCTTGGACGGGACAAAGGCTGAAGCTTTCTTT.

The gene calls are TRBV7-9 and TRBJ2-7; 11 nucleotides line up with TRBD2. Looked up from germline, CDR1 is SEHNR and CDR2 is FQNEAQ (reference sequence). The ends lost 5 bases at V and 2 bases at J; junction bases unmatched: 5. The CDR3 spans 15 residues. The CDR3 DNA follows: TGTGCCAGCAGCGGGGGACTAGCGGTCGCCTACGAGCAGTACTTC. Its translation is CASSGGLAVAYEQYF.

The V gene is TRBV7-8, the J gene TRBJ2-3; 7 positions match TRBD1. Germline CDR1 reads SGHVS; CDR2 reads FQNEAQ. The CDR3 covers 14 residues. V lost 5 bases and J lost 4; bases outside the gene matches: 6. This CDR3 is CASSPWTGPDTQYF. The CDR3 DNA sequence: TGTGCCAGCAGCCCCTGGACAGGTCCAGATACGCAGTATTTT. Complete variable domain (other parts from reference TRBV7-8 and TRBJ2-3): GAGVSQSPRYKVAKRGQDVALRCDPISGHVSLFWYQQALGQGPEFLTYFQNEAQLDKSGLPSDRFFAERPEGSVSTLKIQRTQQEDSAVYLCASSPWTGPDTQYFGPGTRLTVL.

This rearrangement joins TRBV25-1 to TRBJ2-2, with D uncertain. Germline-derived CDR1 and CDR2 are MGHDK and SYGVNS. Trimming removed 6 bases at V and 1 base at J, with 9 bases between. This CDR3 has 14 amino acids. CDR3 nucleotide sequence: TGTGCCAGCAGCTCGGCGGTGAACACCGGGGAGCTGTTTTTT. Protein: CASSSAVNTGELFF. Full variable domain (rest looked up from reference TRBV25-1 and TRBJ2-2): EADIYQTPRYLVIGTGKKITLECSQTMGHDKMYWYQQDPGMELHLIHYSYGVNSTEKGDLSSESTVSRIRTEHFPLTLESARPSHTSQYLCASSSAVNTGELFFGEGSRLTVL.

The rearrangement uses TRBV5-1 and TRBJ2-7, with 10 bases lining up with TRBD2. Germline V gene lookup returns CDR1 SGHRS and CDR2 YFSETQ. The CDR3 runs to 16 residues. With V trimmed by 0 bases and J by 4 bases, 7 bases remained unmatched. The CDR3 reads CASSLGASGSRYEQYF. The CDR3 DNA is TGCGCCAGCAGCTTGGGTGCTAGCGGGAGTAGGTACGAGCAGTACTTC.

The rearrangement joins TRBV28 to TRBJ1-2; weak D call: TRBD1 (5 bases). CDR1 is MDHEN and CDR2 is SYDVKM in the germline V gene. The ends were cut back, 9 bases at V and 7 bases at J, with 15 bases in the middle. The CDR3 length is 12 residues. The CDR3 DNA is TGTGCCAGTCGACCTACCAGGGCTGGCTACACCTTC. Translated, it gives CASRPTRAGYTF.

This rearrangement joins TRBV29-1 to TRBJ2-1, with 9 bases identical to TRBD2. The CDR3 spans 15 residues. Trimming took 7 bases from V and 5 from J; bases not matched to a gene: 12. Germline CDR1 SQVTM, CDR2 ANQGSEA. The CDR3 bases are TGCAGCGCCGTCTACCTAGCGGGGTATGACAATGAGCAGTTCTTC. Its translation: CSAVYLAGYDNEQFF.

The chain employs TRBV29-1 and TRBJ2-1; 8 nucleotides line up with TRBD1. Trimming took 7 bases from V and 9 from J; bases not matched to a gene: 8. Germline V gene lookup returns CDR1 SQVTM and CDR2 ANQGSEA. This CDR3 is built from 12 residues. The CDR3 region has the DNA TGCAGCGCTACAGGGGGTCCTGGTGAGCAGTTCTTC. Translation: CSATGGPGEQFF.

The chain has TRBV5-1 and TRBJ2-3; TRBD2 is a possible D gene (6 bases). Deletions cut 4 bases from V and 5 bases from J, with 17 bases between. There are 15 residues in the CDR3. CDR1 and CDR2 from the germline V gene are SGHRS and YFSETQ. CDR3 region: CASSRTGVDVDTQYF. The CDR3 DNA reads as TGCGCCAGCAGCCGAACGGGAGTTGACGTAGATACGCAGTATTTT.

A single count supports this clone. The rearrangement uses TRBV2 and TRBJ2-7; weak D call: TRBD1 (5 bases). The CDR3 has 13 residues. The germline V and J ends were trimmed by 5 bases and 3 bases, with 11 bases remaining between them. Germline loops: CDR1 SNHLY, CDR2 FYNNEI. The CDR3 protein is CASSPLQDYEQYF. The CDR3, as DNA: TGTGCCAGCAGTCCATTACAGGACTACGAGCAGTACTTC.

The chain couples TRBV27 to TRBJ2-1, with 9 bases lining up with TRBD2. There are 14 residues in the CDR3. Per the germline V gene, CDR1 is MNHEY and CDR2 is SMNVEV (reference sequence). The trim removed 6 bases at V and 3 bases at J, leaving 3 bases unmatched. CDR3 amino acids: CASRSGRIYNEQFF. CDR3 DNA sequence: TGTGCCAGCAGAAGCGGGAGGATCTACAATGAGCAGTTCTTC.

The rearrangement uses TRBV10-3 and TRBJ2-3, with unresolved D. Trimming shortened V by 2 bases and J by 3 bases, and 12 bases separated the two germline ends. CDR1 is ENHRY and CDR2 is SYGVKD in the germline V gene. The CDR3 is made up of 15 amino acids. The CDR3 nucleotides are TGTGCCATCAGTGAGCCCAGGTTCCGTACAGATACGCAGTATTTT. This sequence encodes CAISEPRFRTDTQYF.

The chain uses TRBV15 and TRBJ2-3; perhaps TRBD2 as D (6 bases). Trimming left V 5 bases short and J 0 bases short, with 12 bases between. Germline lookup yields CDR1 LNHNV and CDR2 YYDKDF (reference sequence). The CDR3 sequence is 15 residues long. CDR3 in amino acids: CATSWGGESTDTQYF. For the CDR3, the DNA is TGTGCCACCAGCTGGGGCGGGGAGAGCACAGATACGCAGTATTTT.

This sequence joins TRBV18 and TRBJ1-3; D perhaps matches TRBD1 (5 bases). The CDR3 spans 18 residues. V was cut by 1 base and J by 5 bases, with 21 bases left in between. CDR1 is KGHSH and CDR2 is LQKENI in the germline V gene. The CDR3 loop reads CASSPLRAQAGGRNTIYF. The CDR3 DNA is TGTGCCAGCTCACCACTGCGGGCGCAGGCCGGGGGGAGAAACACCATATATTTT.

The CDR3 spells CASSPHGAASSYEQYF. In DNA, the CDR3 is TGTGCCAGCAGCCCCCATGGGGCGGCGAGCTCCTACGAGCAGTACTTC. This chain joins TRBV7-9 and TRBJ2-7; D possibly corresponds to TRBD1 (5 bases). V was shortened by 5 bases and J by 0 bases, with 17 bases between the two germline ends. The CDR3 loop spans 16 amino acids. Germline V gene lookup returns CDR1 SEHNR and CDR2 FQNEAQ (reference sequence).

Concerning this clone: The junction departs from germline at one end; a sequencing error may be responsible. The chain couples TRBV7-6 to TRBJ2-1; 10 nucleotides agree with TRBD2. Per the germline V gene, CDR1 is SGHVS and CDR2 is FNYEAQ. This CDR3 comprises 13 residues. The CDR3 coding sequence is TGTGCCAGCAGCAACCAAAGAGGGACTAGCGAGGTCTTC. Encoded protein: CASSNQRGTSEVF.

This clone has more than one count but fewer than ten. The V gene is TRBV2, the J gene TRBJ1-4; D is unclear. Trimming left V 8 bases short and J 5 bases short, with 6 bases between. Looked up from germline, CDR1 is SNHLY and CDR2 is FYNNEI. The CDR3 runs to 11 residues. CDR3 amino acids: CASGENEKLFF. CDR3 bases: TGTGCCAGCGGAGAGAATGAAAAACTGTTTTTT.

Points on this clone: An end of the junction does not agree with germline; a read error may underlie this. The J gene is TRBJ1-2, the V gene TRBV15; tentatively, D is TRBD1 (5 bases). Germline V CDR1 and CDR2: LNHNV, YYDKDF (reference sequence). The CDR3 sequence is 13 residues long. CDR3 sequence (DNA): TGTGCCACCGGCAGGGAAGCCAGTTATGGCTACACCTTC. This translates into CATGREASYGYTF.

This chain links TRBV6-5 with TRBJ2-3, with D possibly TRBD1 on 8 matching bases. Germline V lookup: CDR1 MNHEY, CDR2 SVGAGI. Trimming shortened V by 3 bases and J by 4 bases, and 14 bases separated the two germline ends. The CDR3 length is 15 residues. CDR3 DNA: TGTGCCAGCAGTTATAACAGGGGGAGGGCAGATACGCAGTATTTT. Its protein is CASSYNRGRADTQYF.

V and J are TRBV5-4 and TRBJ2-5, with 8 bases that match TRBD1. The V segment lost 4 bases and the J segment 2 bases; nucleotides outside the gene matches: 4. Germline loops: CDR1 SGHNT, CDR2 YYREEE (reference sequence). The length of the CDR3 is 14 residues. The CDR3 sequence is CASSQGAPQETQYF. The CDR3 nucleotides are TGTGCCAGCAGCCAGGGGGCCCCTCAAGAGACCCAGTACTTC.

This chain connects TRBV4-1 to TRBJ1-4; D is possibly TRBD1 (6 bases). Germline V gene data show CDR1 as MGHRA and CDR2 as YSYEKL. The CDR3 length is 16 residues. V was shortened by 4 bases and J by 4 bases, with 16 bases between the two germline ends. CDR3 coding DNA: TGCGCCAGCAGCCGGCGCCCGGGACAAGTTAATGAAAAACTGTTTTTT. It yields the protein CASSRRPGQVNEKLFF.

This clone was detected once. Here the CDR3 DNA reads TGTGCCAGCAGCAACCTTGGGACTAGCGGGAGGTCGTACTACAATGAGCAGTTCTTC. This gives the protein CASSNLGTSGRSYYNEQFF. This rearrangement joins TRBV7-6 to TRBJ2-1; 15 bases align to TRBD2. This CDR3 has 19 amino acids. Trimming took 5 bases from V and 3 from J; bases not matched to a gene: 11. CDR1 is SGHVS, CDR2 FNYEAQ, per germline.